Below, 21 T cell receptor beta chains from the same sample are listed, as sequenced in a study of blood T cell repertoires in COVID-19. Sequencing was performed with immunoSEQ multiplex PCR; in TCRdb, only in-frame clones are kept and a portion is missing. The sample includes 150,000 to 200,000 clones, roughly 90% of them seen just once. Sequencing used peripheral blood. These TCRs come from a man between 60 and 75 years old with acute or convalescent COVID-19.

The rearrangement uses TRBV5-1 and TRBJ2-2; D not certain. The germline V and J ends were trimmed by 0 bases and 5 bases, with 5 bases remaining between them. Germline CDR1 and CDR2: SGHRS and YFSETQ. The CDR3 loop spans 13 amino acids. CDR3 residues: CASSLGRTGELFF. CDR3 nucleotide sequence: TGCGCCAGCAGCTTGGGCCGGACCGGGGAGCTGTTTTTT. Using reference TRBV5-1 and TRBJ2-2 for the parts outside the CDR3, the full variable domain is KAGVTQTPRYLIKTRGQQVTLSCSPISGHRSVSWYQQTPGQGLQFLFEYFSETQRNKGNFPGRFSGRQFSNSRSEMNVSTLELGDSALYLCASSLGRTGELFFGEGSRLTVL.

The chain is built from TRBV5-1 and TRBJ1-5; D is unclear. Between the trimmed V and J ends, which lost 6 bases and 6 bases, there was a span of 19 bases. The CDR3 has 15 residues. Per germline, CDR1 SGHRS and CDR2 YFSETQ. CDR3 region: CASKRGQTHFQPQHF. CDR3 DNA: TGCGCCAGCAAGAGAGGCCAGACCCACTTTCAGCCCCAGCATTTT. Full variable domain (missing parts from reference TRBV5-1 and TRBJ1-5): KAGVTQTPRYLIKTRGQQVTLSCSPISGHRSVSWYQQTPGQGLQFLFEYFSETQRNKGNFPGRFSGRQFSNSRSEMNVSTLELGDSALYLCASKRGQTHFQPQHFGDGTRLSIL.

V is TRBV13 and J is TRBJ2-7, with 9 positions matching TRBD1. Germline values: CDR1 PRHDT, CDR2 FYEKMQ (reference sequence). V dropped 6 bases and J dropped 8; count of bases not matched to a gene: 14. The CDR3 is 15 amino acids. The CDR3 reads CASRELGTGSNKQYF. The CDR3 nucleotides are TGTGCCAGCAGGGAGTTGGGGACAGGGAGTAACAAGCAGTACTTC. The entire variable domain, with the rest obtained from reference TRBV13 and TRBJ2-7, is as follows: AAGVIQSPRHLIKEKRETATLKCYPIPRHDTVYWYQQGPGQDPQFLISFYEKMQSDKGSIPDRFSAQQFSDYHSELNMSSLELGDSALYFCASRELGTGSNKQYFGPGTRLTVT.

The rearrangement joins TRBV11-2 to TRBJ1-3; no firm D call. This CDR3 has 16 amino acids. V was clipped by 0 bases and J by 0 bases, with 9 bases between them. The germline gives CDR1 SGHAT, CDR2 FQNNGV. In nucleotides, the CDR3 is TGTGCCAGCAGCTTAGAGTTCGTCAGCTCTGGAAACACCATATATTTT. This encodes CASSLEFVSSGNTIYF.

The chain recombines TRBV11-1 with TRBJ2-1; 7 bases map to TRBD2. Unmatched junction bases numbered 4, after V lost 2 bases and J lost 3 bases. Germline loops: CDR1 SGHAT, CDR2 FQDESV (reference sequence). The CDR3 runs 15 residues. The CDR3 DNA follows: TGTGCCAGCAGCTTAAACACGGGGGGCTACAATGAGCAGTTCTTC. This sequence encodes CASSLNTGGYNEQFF.

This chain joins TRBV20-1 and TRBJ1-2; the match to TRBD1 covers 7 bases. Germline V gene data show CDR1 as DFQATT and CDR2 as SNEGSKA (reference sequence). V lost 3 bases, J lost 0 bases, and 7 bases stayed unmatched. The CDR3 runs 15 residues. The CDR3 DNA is TGCAGTGCTAGTCTATACAGGGGTACTAACTATGGCTACACCTTC. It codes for CSASLYRGTNYGYTF.

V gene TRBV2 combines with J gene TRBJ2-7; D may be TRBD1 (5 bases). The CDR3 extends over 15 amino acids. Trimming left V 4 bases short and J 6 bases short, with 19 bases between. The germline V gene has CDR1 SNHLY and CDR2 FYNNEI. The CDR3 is CASSARRELILEQYF. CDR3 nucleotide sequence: TGTGCCAGCAGTGCTCGCAGGGAATTGATCCTCGAGCAGTACTTC.

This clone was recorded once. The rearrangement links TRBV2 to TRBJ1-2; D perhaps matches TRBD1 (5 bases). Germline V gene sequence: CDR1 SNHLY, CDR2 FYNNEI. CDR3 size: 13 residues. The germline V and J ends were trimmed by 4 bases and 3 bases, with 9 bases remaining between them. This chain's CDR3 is CASSAGSHYGYTF. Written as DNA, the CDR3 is TGTGCCAGCAGTGCAGGGTCCCACTATGGCTACACCTTC.

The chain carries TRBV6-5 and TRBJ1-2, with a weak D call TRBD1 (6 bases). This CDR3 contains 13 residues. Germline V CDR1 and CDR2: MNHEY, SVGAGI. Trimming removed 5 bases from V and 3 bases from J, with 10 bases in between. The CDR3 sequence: CASSKRQDYGYTF. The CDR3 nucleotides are TGTGCCAGCAGTAAAAGACAGGACTATGGCTACACCTTC.

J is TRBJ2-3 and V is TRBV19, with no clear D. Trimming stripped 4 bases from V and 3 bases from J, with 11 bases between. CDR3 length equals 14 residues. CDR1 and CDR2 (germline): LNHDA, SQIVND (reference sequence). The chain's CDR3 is CASSKARGTDTQYF. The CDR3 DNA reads TGTGCCAGTAGTAAGGCTAGAGGTACAGATACGCAGTATTTT.

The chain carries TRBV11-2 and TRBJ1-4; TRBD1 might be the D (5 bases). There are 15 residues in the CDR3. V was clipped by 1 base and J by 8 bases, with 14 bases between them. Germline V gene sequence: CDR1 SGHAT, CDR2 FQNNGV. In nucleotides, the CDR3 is TGTGCCAGCAGCTTAGTAGGGCAGGGTCGGGAAAAACTGTTTTTT. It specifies CASSLVGQGREKLFF.

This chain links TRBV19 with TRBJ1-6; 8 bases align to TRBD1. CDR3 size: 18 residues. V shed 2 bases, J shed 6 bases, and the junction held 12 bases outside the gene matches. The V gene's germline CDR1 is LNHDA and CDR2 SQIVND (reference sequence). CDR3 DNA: TGTGCCAGTAGTATAAGCAGGTGGGACAGGCAACCTAATTCACCCCTCCACTTT. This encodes CASSISRWDRQPNSPLHF.

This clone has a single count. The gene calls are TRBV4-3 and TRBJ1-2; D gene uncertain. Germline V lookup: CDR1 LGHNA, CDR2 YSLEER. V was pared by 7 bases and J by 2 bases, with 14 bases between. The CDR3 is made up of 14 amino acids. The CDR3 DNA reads TGCGCCAGCAATACACGCGAGGGAAACTATGGCTACACCTTC. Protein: CASNTREGNYGYTF.

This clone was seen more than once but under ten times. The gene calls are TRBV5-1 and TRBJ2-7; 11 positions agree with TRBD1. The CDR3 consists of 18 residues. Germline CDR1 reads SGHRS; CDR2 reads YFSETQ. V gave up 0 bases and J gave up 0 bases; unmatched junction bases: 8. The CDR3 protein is CASSLGTGGIWTSYEQYF. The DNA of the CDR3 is TGCGCCAGCAGCTTGGGGACAGGGGGCATTTGGACCTCCTACGAGCAGTACTTC.

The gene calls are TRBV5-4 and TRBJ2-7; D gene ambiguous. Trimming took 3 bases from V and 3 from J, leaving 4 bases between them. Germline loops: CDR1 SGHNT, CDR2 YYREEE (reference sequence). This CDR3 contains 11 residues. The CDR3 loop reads CASSSLYEQYF. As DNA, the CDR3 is TGTGCCAGCAGCTCTCTCTACGAGCAGTACTTC.

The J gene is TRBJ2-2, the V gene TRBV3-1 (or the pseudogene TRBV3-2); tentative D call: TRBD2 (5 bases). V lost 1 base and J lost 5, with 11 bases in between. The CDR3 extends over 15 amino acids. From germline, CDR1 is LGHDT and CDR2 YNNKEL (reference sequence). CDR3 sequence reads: CASSQVPGTTGELFF. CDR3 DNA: TGTGCCAGCAGCCAAGTGCCGGGAACGACCGGGGAGCTGTTTTTT.

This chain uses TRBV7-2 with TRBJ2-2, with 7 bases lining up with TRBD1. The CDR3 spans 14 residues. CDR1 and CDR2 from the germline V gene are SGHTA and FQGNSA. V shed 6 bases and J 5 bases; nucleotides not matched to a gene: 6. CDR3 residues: CASSRQGNTGELFF. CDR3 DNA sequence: TGTGCCAGCAGTAGACAGGGAAATACCGGGGAGCTGTTTTTT.

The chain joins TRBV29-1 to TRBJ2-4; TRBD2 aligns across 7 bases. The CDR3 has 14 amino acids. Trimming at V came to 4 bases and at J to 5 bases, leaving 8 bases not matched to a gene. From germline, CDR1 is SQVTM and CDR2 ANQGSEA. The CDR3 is CSVVEGRAQNIQYF. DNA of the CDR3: TGCAGCGTTGTTGAGGGGAGGGCCCAAAACATTCAGTACTTC.

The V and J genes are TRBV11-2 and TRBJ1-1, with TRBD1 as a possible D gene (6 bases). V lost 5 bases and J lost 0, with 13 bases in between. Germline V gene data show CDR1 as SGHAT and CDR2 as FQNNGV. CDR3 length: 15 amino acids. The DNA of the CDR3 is TGTGCCAGCAGCCCTACGACAGGCCTGAACACTGAAGCTTTCTTT. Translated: CASSPTTGLNTEAFF. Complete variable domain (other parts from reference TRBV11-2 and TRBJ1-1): EAGVAQSPRYKIIEKRQSVAFWCNPISGHATLYWYQQILGQGPKLLIQFQNNGVVDDSQLPKDRFSAERLKGVDSTLKIQPAKLEDSAVYLCASSPTTGLNTEAFFGQGTRLTVV.

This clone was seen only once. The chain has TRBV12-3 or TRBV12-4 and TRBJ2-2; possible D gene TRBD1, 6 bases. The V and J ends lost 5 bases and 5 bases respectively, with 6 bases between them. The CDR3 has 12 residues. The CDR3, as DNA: TGTGCCAGCAGTGACAGGACCGGGGAGCTGTTTTTT. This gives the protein CASSDRTGELFF.

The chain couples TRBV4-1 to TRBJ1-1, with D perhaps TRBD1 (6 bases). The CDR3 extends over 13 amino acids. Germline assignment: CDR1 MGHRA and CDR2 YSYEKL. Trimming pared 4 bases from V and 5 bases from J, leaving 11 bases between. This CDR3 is CASSLTGKTEAFF. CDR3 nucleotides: TGCGCCAGCAGCCTTACAGGGAAAACTGAAGCTTTCTTT.